Sequencing of this TCR beta chain was carried out in a study of regulatory T cells in long-lasting Graves disease. Study-wide points: Persistent disease was characterized by preferential usage of TRBV28, TRBJ1-2 and TRBJ2-5.

The TCR beta library used iRepertoire HTBI primers with Arm-PCR amplification of CDR3. TCRdb fed the multiplex PCR reads into MiXCR, producing one record per CDR3 protein. The table has about 500,000 distinct CDR3 sequences, around 12% seen once. This CDR3 comprises 15 residues. Trimming pared 9 bases from V and 1 base from J, leaving 17 bases between. Germline values: CDR1 SNHLY, CDR2 FYNNEI. This clonotype was seen repeatedly, ten times or more. The antigen remains unidentified. Time point meaning: newly diagnosed GD, antithyroid drugs for less than 3 months. TCR sequences were obtained from RNA taken from PBMCs. Separately, the same data were catalogued under a study of T cells in Graves' hyperthyroidism and ophthalmopathy.

The sequence came from a woman under 40 with Graves disease. The chain joins TRBV2 to TRBJ2-3; D is perhaps TRBD2 (6 bases). The material was peripheral blood mononuclear cells (PBMCs), obtained at new diagnosis, from a patient treated with antithyroid drugs. This CDR3 is CARARVSGRTDTQYF. The CDR3 region has the DNA TGTGCCAGAGCCCGGGTCAGCGGGCGCACAGATACGCAGTATTTT.